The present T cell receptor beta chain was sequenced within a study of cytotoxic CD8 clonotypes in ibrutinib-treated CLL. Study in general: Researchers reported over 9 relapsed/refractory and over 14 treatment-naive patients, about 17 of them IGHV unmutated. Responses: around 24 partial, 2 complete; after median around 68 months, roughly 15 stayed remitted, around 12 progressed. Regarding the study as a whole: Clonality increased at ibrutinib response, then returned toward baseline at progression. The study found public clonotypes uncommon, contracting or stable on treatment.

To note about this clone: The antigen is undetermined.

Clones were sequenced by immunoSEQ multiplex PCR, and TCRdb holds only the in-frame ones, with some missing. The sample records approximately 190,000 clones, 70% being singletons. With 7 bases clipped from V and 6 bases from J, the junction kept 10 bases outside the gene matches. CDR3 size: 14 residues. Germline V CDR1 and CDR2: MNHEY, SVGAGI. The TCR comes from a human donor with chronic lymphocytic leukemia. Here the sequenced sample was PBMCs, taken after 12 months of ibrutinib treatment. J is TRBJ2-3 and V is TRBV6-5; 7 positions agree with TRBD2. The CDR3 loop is CASKRGTTSDTQYF. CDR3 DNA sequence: TGTGCCAGCAAGCGCGGGACTACCTCGGATACGCAGTATTTT.